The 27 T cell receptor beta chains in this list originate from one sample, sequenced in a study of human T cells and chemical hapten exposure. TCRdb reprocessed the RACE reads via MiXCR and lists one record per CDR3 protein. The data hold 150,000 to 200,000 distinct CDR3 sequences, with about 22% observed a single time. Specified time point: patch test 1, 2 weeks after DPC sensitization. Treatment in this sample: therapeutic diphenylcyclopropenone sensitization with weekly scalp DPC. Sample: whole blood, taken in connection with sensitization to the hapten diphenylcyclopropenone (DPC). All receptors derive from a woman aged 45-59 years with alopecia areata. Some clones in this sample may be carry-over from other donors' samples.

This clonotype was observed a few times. DNA for the CDR3: TGCAGTGCCACACCCGGGGGAGCGGGAGGGAGAGATACGCAGTATTTT. Its protein is CSATPGGAGGRDTQYF. The chain carries TRBV20-1 and TRBJ2-3; 10 bases are a match to TRBD2. The V and J ends lost 6 bases and 5 bases, in that order; junction bases with no gene match: 14. Germline V gene data show CDR1 as DFQATT and CDR2 as SNEGSKA (reference sequence). There are 16 residues in the CDR3.

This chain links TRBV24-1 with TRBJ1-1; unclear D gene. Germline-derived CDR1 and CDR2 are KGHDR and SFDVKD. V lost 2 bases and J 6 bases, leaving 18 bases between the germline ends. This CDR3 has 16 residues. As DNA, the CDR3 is TGTGCCACCAGTGATTCGCAAGGACTCTCCGGAGCTGAAGCTTTCTTT. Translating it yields CATSDSQGLSGAEAFF.

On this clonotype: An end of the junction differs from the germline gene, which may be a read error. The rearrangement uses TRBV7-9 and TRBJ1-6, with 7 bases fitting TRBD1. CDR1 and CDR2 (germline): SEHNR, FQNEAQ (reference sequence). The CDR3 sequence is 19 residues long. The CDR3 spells CVSSDWQGVWSSYNSPLHF. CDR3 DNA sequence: TGTGTCAGCAGTGACTGGCAGGGGGTATGGAGCTCCTATAATTCACCCCTCCACTTT.

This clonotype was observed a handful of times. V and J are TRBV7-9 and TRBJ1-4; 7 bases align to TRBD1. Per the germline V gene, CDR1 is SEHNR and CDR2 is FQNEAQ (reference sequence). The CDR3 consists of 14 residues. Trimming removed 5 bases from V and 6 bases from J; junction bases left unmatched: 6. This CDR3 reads CASSATGDHEKLFF. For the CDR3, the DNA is TGTGCCAGCAGCGCCACAGGGGACCATGAAAAACTGTTTTTT.

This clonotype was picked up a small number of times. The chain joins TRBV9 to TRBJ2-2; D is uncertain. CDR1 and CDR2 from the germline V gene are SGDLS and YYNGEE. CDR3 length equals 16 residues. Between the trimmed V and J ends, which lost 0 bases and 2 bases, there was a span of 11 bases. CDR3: CASSVGRAPNTGELFF. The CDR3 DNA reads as TGTGCCAGCAGCGTAGGCCGTGCTCCCAACACCGGGGAGCTGTTTTTT.

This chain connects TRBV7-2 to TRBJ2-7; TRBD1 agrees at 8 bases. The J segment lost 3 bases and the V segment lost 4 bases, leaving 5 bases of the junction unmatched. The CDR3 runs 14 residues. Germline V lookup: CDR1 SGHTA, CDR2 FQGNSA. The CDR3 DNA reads TGTGCCAGCAGCTCAGGGACAGGATTCTACGAGCAGTACTTC. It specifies CASSSGTGFYEQYF.

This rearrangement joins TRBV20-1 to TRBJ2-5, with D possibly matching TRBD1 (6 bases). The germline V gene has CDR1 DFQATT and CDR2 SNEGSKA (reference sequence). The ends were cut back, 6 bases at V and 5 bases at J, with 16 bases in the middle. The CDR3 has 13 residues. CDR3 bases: TGCAGTGCAGTCCCAAACAGGGCGGAGACCCAGTACTTC. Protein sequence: CSAVPNRAETQYF.

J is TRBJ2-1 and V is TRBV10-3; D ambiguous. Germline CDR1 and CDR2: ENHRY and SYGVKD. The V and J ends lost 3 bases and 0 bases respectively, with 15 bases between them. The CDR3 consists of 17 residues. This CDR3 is CAISDQFMVRSYNEQFF. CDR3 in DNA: TGTGCCATCAGTGATCAGTTTATGGTCCGCTCCTACAATGAGCAGTTCTTC.

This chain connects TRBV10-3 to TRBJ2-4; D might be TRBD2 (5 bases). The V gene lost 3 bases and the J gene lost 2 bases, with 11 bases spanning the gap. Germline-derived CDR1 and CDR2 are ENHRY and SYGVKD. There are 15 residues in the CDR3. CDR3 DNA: TGTGCCATCAGTGACCCCGGGGAGCCCAAAAACATTCAGTACTTC. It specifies CAISDPGEPKNIQYF.

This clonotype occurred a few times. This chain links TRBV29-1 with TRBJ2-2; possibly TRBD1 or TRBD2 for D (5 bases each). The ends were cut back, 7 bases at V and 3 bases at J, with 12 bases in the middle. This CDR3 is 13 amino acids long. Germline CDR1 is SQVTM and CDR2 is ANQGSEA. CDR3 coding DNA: TGCAGCGCCGGGACCCCTGACACCGGGGAGCTGTTTTTT. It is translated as CSAGTPDTGELFF.

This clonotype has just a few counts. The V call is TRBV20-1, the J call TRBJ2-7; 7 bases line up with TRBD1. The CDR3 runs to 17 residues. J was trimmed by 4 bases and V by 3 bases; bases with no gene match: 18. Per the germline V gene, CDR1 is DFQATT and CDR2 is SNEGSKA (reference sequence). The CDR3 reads CSARVGAPRDRLYEQYF. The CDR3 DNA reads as TGCAGTGCTAGGGTGGGTGCTCCCCGGGACAGATTATACGAGCAGTACTTC.

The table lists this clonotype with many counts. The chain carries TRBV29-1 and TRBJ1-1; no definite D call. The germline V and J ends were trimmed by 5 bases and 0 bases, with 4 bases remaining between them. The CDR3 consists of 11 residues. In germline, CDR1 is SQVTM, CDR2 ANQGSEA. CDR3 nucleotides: TGCAGCGTTAGGTTGAACACTGAAGCTTTCTTT. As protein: CSVRLNTEAFF.

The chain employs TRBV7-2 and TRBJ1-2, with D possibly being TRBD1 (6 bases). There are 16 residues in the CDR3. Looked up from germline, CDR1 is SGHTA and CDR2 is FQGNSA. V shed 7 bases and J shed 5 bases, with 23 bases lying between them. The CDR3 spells CASTKYGGTRSYGYTF. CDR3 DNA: TGTGCCAGCACCAAATATGGAGGGACACGATCATATGGCTACACCTTC.

The CDR3 DNA reads TGTGCCAGCAGCTTAACTGGGCAGGGAATACCCCAGTACTTC. It yields the protein CASSLTGQGIPQYF. The chain joins TRBV7-3 to TRBJ2-7, with TRBD1 as a possible D gene (5 bases). Germline CDR1 and CDR2: SGHTA and FQGTGA. The CDR3 runs 14 residues. The V end lost 0 bases, the J end lost 10 bases, and 16 bases lay between the germline ends.

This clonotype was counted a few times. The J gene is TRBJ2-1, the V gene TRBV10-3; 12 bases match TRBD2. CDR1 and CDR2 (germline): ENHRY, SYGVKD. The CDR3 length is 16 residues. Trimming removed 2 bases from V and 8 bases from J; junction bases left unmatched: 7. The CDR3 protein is CAISEASGRAIDEQFF. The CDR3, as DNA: TGTGCCATCAGTGAGGCTAGCGGGAGGGCCATTGATGAGCAGTTCTTC.

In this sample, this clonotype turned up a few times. CDR3 sequence reads: CSARSGAYTF. As DNA, the CDR3 is TGCAGTGCTAGATCAGGGGCCTACACCTTC. The chain has TRBV20-1 and TRBJ1-2; possible D gene TRBD1, 6 bases. CDR3 size: 10 residues. Germline CDR1 reads DFQATT; CDR2 reads SNEGSKA (reference sequence). Trimming took off 2 bases at V and 10 bases at J, with 8 bases between the two ends.

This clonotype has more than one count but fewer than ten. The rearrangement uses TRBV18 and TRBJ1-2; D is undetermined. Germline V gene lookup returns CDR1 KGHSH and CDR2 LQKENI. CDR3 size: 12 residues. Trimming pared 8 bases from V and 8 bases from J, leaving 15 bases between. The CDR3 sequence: CASVGEAEGYTF. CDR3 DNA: TGTGCCAGCGTCGGGGAGGCAGAAGGCTACACCTTC.

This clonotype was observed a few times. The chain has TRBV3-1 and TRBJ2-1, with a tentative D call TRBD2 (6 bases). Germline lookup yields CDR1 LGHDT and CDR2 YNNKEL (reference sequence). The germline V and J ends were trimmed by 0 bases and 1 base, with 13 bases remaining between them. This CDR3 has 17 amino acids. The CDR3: CASSQDGSSVSYNEQFF. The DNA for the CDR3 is TGTGCCAGCAGCCAAGACGGGAGCTCCGTGTCCTACAATGAGCAGTTCTTC.

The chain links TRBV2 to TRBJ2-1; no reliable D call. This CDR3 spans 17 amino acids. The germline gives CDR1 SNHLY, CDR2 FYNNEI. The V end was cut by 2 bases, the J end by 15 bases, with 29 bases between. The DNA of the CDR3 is TGTGCCAGCAGTGAATTGTTGGCAGGATCCTTTTCTTATTCCCTGTTCTTC. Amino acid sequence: CASSELLAGSFSYSLFF.

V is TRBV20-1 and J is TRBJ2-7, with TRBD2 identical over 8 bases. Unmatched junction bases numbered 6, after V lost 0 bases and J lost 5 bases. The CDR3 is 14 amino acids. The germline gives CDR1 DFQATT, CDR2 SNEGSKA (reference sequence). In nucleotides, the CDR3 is TGCAGTGCTAGAGATGCGAGCGGGAGTGACGAGCAGTACTTC. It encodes CSARDASGSDEQYF.

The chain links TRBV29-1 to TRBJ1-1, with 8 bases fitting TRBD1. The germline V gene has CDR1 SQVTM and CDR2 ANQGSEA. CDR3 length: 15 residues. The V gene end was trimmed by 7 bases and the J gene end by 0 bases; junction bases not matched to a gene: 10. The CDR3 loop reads CSATRQGSMNTEAFF. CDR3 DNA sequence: TGCAGCGCTACGAGACAGGGGAGTATGAACACTGAAGCTTTCTTT.

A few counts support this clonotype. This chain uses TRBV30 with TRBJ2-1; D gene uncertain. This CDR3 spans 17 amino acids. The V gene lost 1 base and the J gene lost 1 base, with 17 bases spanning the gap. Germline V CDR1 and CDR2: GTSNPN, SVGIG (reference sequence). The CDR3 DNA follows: TGTGCCTGGAGTGCAGCCCGACGGCGCAGGTCCTACAATGAGCAGTTCTTC. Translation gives CAWSAARRRRSYNEQFF.

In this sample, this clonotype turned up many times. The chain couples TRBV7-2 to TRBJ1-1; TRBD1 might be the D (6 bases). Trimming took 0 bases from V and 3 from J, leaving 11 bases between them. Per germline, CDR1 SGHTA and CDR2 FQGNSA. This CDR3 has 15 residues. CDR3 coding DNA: TGTGCCAGCAGCTTAGCGAGGAACAGGGACACTGAAGCTTTCTTT. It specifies CASSLARNRDTEAFF. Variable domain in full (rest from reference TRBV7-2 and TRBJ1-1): GAGVSQSPSNKVTEKGKDVELRCDPISGHTALYWYRQSLGQGLEFLIYFQGNSAPDKSGLPSDRFSAERTGGSVSTLTIQRTQQEDSAVYLCASSLARNRDTEAFFGQGTRLTVV.

For the CDR3, the DNA is TGTGCCAGCAGTTTTACGGGAGGATTTTACGAGCAGTACTTC. This encodes CASSFTGGFYEQYF. This chain joins TRBV28 and TRBJ2-7, with 7 bases that match TRBD2. Losses at the gene ends were 3 bases for V and 4 bases for J; bases not matched to a gene: 6. This CDR3 has 14 residues. Germline lookup yields CDR1 MDHEN and CDR2 SYDVKM.

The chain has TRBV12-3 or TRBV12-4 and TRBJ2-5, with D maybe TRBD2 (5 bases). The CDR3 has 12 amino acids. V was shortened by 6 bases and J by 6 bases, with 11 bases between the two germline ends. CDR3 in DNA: TGTGCCAGCAGCCCGCCCGGGAAGACCCAGTACTTC. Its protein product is CASSPPGKTQYF.

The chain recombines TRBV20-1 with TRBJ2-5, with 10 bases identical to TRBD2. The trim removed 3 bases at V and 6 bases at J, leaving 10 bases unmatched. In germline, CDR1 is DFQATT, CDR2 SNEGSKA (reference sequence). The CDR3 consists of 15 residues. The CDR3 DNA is TGCAGTGCTAGCCCGCTAGCGGGAGTCGGAAAGACCCAGTACTTC. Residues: CSASPLAGVGKTQYF.

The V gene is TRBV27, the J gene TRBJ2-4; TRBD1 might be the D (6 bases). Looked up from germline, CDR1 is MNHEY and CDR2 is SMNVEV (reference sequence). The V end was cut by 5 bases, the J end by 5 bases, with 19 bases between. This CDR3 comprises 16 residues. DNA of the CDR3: TGTGCCAGCAGTCCCTGGCTGGGGGCGAGGGAAAACATTCAGTACTTC. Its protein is CASSPWLGARENIQYF.